The 19 T cell receptor beta chains below all came from one sample that was sequenced in a study of human thymus T cells. The data were produced by immunoSEQ multiplex PCR, yet TCRdb's version contains in-frame clones alone and is incomplete. Of 120,000 or so clones listed, around 94% are singletons. Corrective cardiac operations yielded the resected thymus tissue. Sequencing was carried out using thymus tissue. The source is a boy under two years old with a congenital heart defect but otherwise immunologically healthy.

The chain joins TRBV10-2 to TRBJ2-7; a possible D gene is TRBD1 (6 bases). The V and J ends lost 3 bases and 0 bases respectively, with 18 bases between them. The CDR3 runs 17 residues. Germline loops: CDR1 WSHSY, CDR2 SAAADI. DNA of the CDR3: TGCGCCAGCAGTGAAGGAGTAAGACAGGCCGGCTCCTACGAGCAGTACTTC. As protein: CASSEGVRQAGSYEQYF.

The chain is built from TRBV7-8 and TRBJ2-2, with 12 nucleotides matching TRBD1. Unmatched junction bases numbered 8, after V lost 5 bases and J lost 4 bases. The CDR3 has 17 amino acids. Germline V gene sequence: CDR1 SGHVS, CDR2 FQNEAQ. The CDR3 DNA sequence: TGTGCCAGCAGCGAACAGGGACAGGGGGCTGGCACCGGGGAGCTGTTTTTT. Encoded protein: CASSEQGQGAGTGELFF.

V usage is TRBV7-9 and J usage is TRBJ2-5, with 9 bases fitting TRBD2. Germline CDR1 SEHNR, CDR2 FQNEAQ (reference sequence). Trimming removed 5 bases from V and 4 bases from J; junction bases left unmatched: 8. The CDR3 has 15 residues. CDR3 nucleotide sequence: TGTGCCAGCAGCCTGAACCTTAGCGGGGGAGAGACCCAGTACTTC. Its translation is CASSLNLSGGETQYF.

V is TRBV27 and J is TRBJ2-3; 11 nucleotides match TRBD1. Germline CDR1 and CDR2: MNHEY and SMNVEV (reference sequence). The J segment lost 2 bases and the V segment lost 6 bases, leaving 10 bases of the junction unmatched. CDR3 size: 17 residues. Here the CDR3 DNA reads TGTGCCAGCAGACCGGACAGGGGGCGGGGGACCACAGATACGCAGTATTTT. Protein product: CASRPDRGRGTTDTQYF.

CDR3 in amino acids: CASSVGMTSGEETQYF. Written as DNA, the CDR3 is TGTGCCAGCAGCGTAGGTATGACTAGCGGGGAAGAGACCCAGTACTTC. This chain joins TRBV9 and TRBJ2-5; TRBD2 matches at 11 bases. V lost 0 bases and J lost 3; bases outside the gene matches: 4. Germline values: CDR1 SGDLS, CDR2 YYNGEE. The CDR3 has 16 residues.

The rearrangement links TRBV9 to TRBJ2-1; unclear D gene. This CDR3 has 10 amino acids. Germline CDR1 is SGDLS and CDR2 is YYNGEE. Trimming left V 10 bases short and J 6 bases short, with 8 bases between. CDR3 nucleotide sequence: TGTGCCGCACTTGGCAATGAGCAGTTCTTC. Translating gives CAALGNEQFF.

This chain uses TRBV21-1 with TRBJ2-1. TRBV21-1 represents a pseudogene. CDR3 size: 12 residues. In DNA, the CDR3 is TGTGCCAGCAGCAAAGAAAGGGTAGAGCAGTTCTTC. This translates into CASSKERVEQFF.

DNA of the CDR3: TGTGCCAGCAGCTCAAGCGCGGGACAGGGATACAATGAGCAGTTCTTC. Encoded protein: CASSSSAGQGYNEQFF. The chain has TRBV7-8 and TRBJ2-1, with 9 bases that match TRBD1. Looked up from germline, CDR1 is SGHVS and CDR2 is FQNEAQ. The trim removed 4 bases at V and 4 bases at J, leaving 8 bases unmatched. The CDR3 length is 16 residues. The complete variable domain, with remaining parts taken from reference TRBV7-8 and TRBJ2-1, reads GAGVSQSPRYKVAKRGQDVALRCDPISGHVSLFWYQQALGQGPEFLTYFQNEAQLDKSGLPSDRFFAERPEGSVSTLKIQRTQQEDSAVYLCASSSSAGQGYNEQFFGPGTRLTVL.

The gene calls are TRBV5-5 and TRBJ2-3; 13 bases line up with TRBD2. The V gene's germline CDR1 is SGHKS and CDR2 YYEKEE (reference sequence). CDR3 length: 15 amino acids. With V trimmed by 1 base and J by 7 bases, 3 bases remained unmatched. The CDR3 DNA reads as TGTGCCAGCAGCTTGACTAGCGGGGGGGCGAATACGCAGTATTTT. It is translated as CASSLTSGGANTQYF.

The V call is TRBV9, the J call TRBJ2-5, with TRBD2 matching 12 bases. The CDR3 length is 15 residues. The germline V gene encodes CDR1 SGDLS and CDR2 YYNGEE. V was pared by 4 bases and J by 6 bases, with 7 bases of the junction left unmatched. The chain's CDR3 is CASSSTSGGHQTQYF. The CDR3 DNA is TGTGCCAGCAGCTCCACTAGCGGGGGGCATCAGACCCAGTACTTC.

The rearrangement uses TRBV15 and TRBJ2-3, with D maybe TRBD1 (6 bases). The CDR3 runs to 14 residues. V was pared by 9 bases and J by 0 bases, with 13 bases between. CDR1 is LNHNV, CDR2 YYDKDF, per germline (reference sequence). The CDR3 region is CATQTGHSTDTQYF. In nucleotides, the CDR3 is TGTGCCACTCAAACGGGACACAGCACAGATACGCAGTATTTT. The entire variable domain, with the rest obtained from reference TRBV15 and TRBJ2-3, is as follows: DAMVIQNPRYQVTQFGKPVTLSCSQTLNHNVMYWYQQKSSQAPKLLFHYYDKDFNNEADTPDNFQSRRPNTSFCFLDIRSPGLGDTAMYLCATQTGHSTDTQYFGPGTRLTVL.

CDR3 in DNA: TGTGCCAGCAGCGTCCTAAAGCGCGGTTCTGGGGCCAACGTCCTGACTTTC. Its translation is CASSVLKRGSGANVLTF. The chain couples TRBV5-6 to TRBJ2-6; D gene uncertain. This CDR3 is 17 amino acids long. Looked up from germline, CDR1 is SGHDT and CDR2 is YYEEEE. Trimming left V 4 bases short and J 1 base short, with 15 bases between.

The genes are TRBV21-1 and TRBJ1-2. TRBV21-1 is given as a pseudogene. There are 10 residues in the CDR3. The CDR3 here is CASCDYGYTF. As DNA, the CDR3 is TGTGCCAGCTGTGACTATGGCTACACCTTC.

The chain has TRBV27 and TRBJ2-7; D is unclear. Germline V lookup: CDR1 MNHEY, CDR2 SMNVEV (reference sequence). The CDR3 has 13 amino acids. The V end was cut by 3 bases, the J end by 2 bases, with 8 bases between. CDR3 nucleotide sequence: TGTGCCAGCAGTTTTGGCGTCCCCTACGAGCAGTACTTC. It specifies CASSFGVPYEQYF.

This chain uses TRBV27 with TRBJ1-2, with D unclear. CDR3 length equals 14 residues. V was pared by 5 bases and J by 2 bases, with 12 bases between. Germline CDR1 is MNHEY and CDR2 is SMNVEV (reference sequence). CDR3 sequence: CASSASRRNYGYTF. As DNA, the CDR3 is TGTGCCAGCAGTGCTAGTAGACGGAACTATGGCTACACCTTC.

V usage is TRBV19 and J usage is TRBJ2-5; TRBD2 might be the D (7 bases). Per the germline V gene, CDR1 is LNHDA and CDR2 is SQIVND (reference sequence). The V and J ends lost 8 bases and 3 bases respectively, with 13 bases between them. The CDR3 sequence is 13 residues long. This CDR3 is CASAGGAKETQYF. In DNA, the CDR3 is TGTGCCAGTGCTGGGGGGGCTAAAGAGACCCAGTACTTC.

The chain uses TRBV5-4 and TRBJ2-3; D may be TRBD1 (5 bases). The ends were cut back, 4 bases at V and 0 bases at J, with 12 bases in the middle. Germline V gene lookup returns CDR1 SGHNT and CDR2 YYREEE (reference sequence). The CDR3 is made up of 15 amino acids. The CDR3 region has the DNA TGTGCCAGCAGCCCCCGTGGGGCCAGCACAGATACGCAGTATTTT. Its translation is CASSPRGASTDTQYF.

The chain recombines TRBV5-5 with TRBJ1-1; unclear D gene. This CDR3 spans 13 amino acids. V was shortened by 0 bases and J by 4 bases, with 7 bases between the two germline ends. Germline V gene lookup returns CDR1 SGHKS and CDR2 YYEKEE (reference sequence). CDR3 nucleotides: TGTGCCAGCAGCTTGGTACAGTCCACTGAAGCTTTCTTT. Residues: CASSLVQSTEAFF.

V and J are TRBV11-2 and TRBJ2-5; D is unresolved. The CDR3 spans 13 residues. Germline lookup yields CDR1 SGHAT and CDR2 FQNNGV. V gave up 5 bases and J gave up 4 bases, with 11 bases separating them. The CDR3 is CASSPNHTETQYF. The CDR3 DNA is TGTGCCAGCAGCCCCAACCACACAGAGACCCAGTACTTC.